This T cell receptor beta chain is from a study of T cell responses to AZD1222 COVID-19 vaccine. For this clone: Its antigen is as yet unknown.

Study-wide results and caveats: Repertoires were sampled only after the peak T cell response. Donor demographics were predominantly white British with a female majority; clonal diversity may be underestimated. CD4 TCRs linked to vaccination spanned spike, dominating at 160-218 and 743-854. Of spike-specific TCRs, nearly half reportedly target regions left unmutated in variants.

Produced via immunoSEQ multiplex PCR; TCRdb's table is partial and in-frame only. Seen here are 75,000 to 85,000 clones, more than 60% observed once, and the top ten hold about 26%. The CDR3 is 12 residues long. V was trimmed by 1 base and J by 5 bases, leaving 6 bases between them. Germline V gene sequence: CDR1 SGHKS, CDR2 YYEKEE (reference sequence). This chain uses TRBV5-5 with TRBJ1-2; D gene unclear. This specimen consisted of peripheral blood, obtained 28 days after the second dose of the MenACWY control vaccine. The source is an adult who received the MenACWY meningococcal vaccine as a control. CDR3 in DNA: TGTGCCAGCAGCTTGCCTGGATATGGCTACACCTTC. Its translation is CASSLPGYGYTF.